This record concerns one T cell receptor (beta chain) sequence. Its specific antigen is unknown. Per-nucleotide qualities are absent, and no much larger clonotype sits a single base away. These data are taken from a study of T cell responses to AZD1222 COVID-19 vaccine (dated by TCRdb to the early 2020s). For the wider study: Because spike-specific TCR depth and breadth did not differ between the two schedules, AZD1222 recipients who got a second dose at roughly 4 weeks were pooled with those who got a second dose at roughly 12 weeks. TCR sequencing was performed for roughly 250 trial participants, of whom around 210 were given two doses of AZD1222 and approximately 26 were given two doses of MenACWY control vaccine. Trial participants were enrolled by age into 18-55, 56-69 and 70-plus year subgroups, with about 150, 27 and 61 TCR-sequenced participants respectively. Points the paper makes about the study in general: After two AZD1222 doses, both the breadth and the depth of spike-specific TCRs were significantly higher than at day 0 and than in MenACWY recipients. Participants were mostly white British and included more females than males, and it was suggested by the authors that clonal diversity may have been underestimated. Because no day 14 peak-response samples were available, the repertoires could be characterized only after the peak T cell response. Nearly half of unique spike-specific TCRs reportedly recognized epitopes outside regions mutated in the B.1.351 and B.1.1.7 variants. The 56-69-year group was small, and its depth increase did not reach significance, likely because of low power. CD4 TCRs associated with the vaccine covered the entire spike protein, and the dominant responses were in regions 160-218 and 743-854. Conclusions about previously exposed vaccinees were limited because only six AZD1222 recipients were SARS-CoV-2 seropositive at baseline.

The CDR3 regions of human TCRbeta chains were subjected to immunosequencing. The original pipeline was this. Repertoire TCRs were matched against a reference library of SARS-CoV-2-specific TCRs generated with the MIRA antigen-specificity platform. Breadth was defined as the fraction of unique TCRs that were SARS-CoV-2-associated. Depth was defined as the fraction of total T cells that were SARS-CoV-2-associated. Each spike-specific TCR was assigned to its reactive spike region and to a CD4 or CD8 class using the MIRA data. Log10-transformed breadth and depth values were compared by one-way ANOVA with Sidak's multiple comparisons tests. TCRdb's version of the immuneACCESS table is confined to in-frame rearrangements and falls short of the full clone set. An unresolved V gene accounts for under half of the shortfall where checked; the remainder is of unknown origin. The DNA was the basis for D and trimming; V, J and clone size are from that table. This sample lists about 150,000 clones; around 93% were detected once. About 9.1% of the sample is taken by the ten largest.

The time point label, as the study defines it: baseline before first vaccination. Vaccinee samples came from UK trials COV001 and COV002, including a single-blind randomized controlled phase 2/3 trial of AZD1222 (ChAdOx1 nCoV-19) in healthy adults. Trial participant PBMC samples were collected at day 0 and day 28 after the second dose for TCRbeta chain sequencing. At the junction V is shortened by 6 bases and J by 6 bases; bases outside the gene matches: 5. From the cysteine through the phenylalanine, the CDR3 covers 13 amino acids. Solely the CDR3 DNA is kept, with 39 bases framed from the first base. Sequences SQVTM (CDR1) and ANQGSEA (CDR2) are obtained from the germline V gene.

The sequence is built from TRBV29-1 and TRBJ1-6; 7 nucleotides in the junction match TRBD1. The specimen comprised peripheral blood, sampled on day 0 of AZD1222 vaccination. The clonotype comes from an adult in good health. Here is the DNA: TGCAGCGTCGGGGACAGACTTAATTCACCCCTCCACTTT. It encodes CSVGDRLNSPLHF.